The 10 T cell receptor beta chains listed next were all sequenced from one sample in a study of T cells after yellow fever vaccination. MiXCR was run by TCRdb on the 5' RACE reads, yielding one entry per CDR3 protein. The sample shows some 600,000 distinct CDR3 sequences, 9% to 15% of them seen only once. Sequenced here: PBMCs, sampled on the day of the yellow fever booster vaccination. The source is a man aged 25-45 years who received the YFV17D yellow fever vaccine.

This clonotype was counted ten times or more. This chain joins TRBV18 and TRBJ1-2; 10 nucleotides line up with TRBD1. CDR1 is KGHSH and CDR2 is LQKENI in the germline V gene. The CDR3 is 14 amino acids. The junction had 12 bases not matched to a gene; V was cut back by 3 bases and J by 14 bases. The CDR3 region has the DNA TGTGCCAGCTCACCGGCGGGACAGGGGCCCGTACCGACCTTC. Translated, it gives CASSPAGQGPVPTF.

The J gene is TRBJ1-1, the V gene TRBV6-2 or TRBV6-3; perhaps TRBD1 as D (5 bases). V gave up 7 bases and J gave up 4 bases, with 16 bases separating them. Per germline, CDR1 MNHEY and CDR2 SVGEGT. The CDR3 length is 14 residues. The CDR3 reads CASTPTGRGTEAFF. In DNA form, the CDR3 reads TGTGCCAGCACCCCAACCGGGAGGGGCACTGAAGCTTTCTTT.

The table lists this clonotype with many counts. The genes are TRBV5-1 and TRBJ2-5, with D unclear. The length of the CDR3 is 12 residues. Germline CDR1 SGHRS, CDR2 YFSETQ. Trimming removed 5 bases from V and 2 bases from J, with 7 bases in between. The CDR3 region has the DNA TGCGCCAGCAGGTCGCTTCAAGAGACCCAGTACTTC. It yields the protein CASRSLQETQYF.

The rearrangement joins TRBV18 to TRBJ2-1; 8 bases line up with TRBD1. Looked up from germline, CDR1 is KGHSH and CDR2 is LQKENI. The length of the CDR3 is 15 residues. V dropped 2 bases and J dropped 5; count of bases not matched to a gene: 5. The CDR3 sequence is CASSPWGTGDNEQFF. DNA for the CDR3: TGTGCCAGCTCACCATGGGGGACAGGTGACAATGAGCAGTTCTTC. Full variable domain (outside the CDR3, taken from reference TRBV18 and TRBJ2-1): NAGVMQNPRHLVRRRGQEARLRCSPMKGHSHVYWYRQLPEEGLKFMVYLQKENIIDESGMPKERFSAEFPKEGPSILRIQQVVRGDSAAYFCASSPWGTGDNEQFFGPGTRLTVL.

This clonotype appeared a few times. V and J are TRBV5-6 and TRBJ2-1; TRBD1 might be the D (6 bases). Trimming shortened V by 6 bases and J by 0 bases, and 10 bases separated the two germline ends. Germline V gene lookup returns CDR1 SGHDT and CDR2 YYEEEE. The CDR3 totals 14 residues. The CDR3 loop is CASITRGSYNEQFF. The CDR3 bases are TGTGCCAGCATCACCAGGGGCTCCTACAATGAGCAGTTCTTC.

This clonotype was counted between two and nine times. The chain carries TRBV7-9 and TRBJ2-2, with D hard to call. V was cut by 5 bases and J by 6 bases, with 13 bases left in between. Germline V gene lookup returns CDR1 SEHNR and CDR2 FQNEAQ (reference sequence). CDR3 length: 14 residues. The CDR3 DNA follows: TGTGCCAGCAGCCCTTCGGGTTACGCCGGGGAGCTGTTTTTT. Translating it yields CASSPSGYAGELFF.

The chain combines TRBV6-2 or TRBV6-3 with TRBJ2-7, with 13 bases matching TRBD2. The J segment lost 0 bases and the V segment lost 6 bases, leaving 11 bases of the junction unmatched. This CDR3 has 18 residues. Germline loops: CDR1 MNHEY, CDR2 SVGEGT. In DNA, the CDR3 is TGTGCCAGCAGAAACCCGGGACTAGCGGGATTTCCCTCCTACGAGCAGTACTTC. It specifies CASRNPGLAGFPSYEQYF.

V is TRBV7-2 and J is TRBJ2-7; 8 bases are a match to TRBD2. With 1 base clipped from V and 3 bases from J, the junction kept 5 bases outside the gene matches. CDR1 is SGHTA and CDR2 is FQGNSA in the germline V gene. CDR3 length: 15 amino acids. The CDR3 sequence is CASSLVGSGNYEQYF. The CDR3 DNA reads as TGTGCCAGCAGCTTAGTGGGTAGCGGGAACTACGAGCAGTACTTC.

This clonotype turned up a few times. CDR3 coding DNA: TGCGCCAGCAGCCCAGTGGCGGGACAGACCCAGTACTTC. It specifies CASSPVAGQTQYF. The rearrangement uses TRBV5-1 and TRBJ2-5; D might be TRBD2 (6 bases). Germline V lookup: CDR1 SGHRS, CDR2 YFSETQ. The V and J ends lost 4 bases and 6 bases respectively, with 13 bases between them. CDR3 length: 13 amino acids.

This clonotype was detected many times. The chain recombines TRBV24-1 with TRBJ2-2; TRBD2 is a possible D gene (6 bases). With 6 bases removed from V and 7 bases from J, the gap between germline ends came to 11 bases. The CDR3 extends over 13 amino acids. Germline V gene lookup returns CDR1 KGHDR and CDR2 SFDVKD. CDR3 loop: CATSQAGIGELFF. The CDR3 DNA is TGTGCCACCAGTCAGGCGGGAATCGGGGAGCTGTTTTTT.